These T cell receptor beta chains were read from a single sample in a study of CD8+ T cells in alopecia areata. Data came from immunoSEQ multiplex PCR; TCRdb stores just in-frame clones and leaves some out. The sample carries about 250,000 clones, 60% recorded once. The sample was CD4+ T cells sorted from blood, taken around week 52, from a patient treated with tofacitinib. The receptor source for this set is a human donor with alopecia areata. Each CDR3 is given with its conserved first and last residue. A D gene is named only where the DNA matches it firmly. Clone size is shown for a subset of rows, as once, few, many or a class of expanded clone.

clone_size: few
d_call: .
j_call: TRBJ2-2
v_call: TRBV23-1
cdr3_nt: TGCGCCAGCAGTCGCTTGAACACCGGGGAGCTGTTTTTT
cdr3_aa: CASSRLNTGELFF

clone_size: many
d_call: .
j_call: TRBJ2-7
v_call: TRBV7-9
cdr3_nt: TGTGCCAGCAGCAGGGGTTACGAGCAGTACTTC
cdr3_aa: CASSRGYEQYF

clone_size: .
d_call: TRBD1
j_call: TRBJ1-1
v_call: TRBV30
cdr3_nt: TGTGCCTGGAGATTAAAAACAGGGGCTCACACTGAAGCTTTCTTT
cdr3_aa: CAWRLKTGAHTEAFF

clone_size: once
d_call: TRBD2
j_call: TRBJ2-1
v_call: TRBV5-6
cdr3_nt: TGTGCCAGCAGCGTGCTAGCGGGGGGCACCTACAATGAGCAGTTCTTC
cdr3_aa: CASSVLAGGTYNEQFF

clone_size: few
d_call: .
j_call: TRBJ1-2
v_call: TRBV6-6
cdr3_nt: TGTGCCAGCAGCTCCACACGAGACTATGGCTACACCTTC
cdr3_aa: CASSSTRDYGYTF

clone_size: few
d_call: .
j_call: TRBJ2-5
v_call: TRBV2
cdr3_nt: TGTGCCAGCGGGCGGTCCCATACCTTCCAAGAGACCCAGTACTTC
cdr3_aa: CASGRSHTFQETQYF

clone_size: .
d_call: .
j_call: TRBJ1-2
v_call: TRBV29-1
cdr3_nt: TGCAGCGTTGTTGGCGGGGCGTCTAACTATGGCTACACCTTC
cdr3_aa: CSVVGGASNYGYTF

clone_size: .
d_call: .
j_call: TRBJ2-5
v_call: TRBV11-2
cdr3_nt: TGTGCCAGCAGCTTAGCACCGGGACGGAGAGAGACCCAGTACTTC
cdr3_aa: CASSLAPGRRETQYF

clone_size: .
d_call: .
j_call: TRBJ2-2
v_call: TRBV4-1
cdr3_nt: TGCGCCAGCAGCCAAGATGCGGGTTTAACCGGGGAGCTGTTTTTT
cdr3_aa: CASSQDAGLTGELFF

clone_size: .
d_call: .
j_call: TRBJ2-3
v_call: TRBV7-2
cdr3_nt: TGTGCCAGCAGCTTATCTGCGGGGCCAAATACGCAGTATTTT
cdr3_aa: CASSLSAGPNTQYF

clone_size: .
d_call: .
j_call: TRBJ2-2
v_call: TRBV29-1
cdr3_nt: TGCAGCGTAGAGATTAGTGCCGGGGAGCTGTTTTTT
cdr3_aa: CSVEISAGELFF

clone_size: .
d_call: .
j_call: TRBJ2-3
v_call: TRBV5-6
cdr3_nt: TGTGCCAGCAGCTTGTGGTCGGTGGCAGGGACAGATACGCAGTATTTT
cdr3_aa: CASSLWSVAGTDTQYF

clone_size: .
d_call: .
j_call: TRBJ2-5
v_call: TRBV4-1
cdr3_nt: TGCGCCAGCAGCCAAGATTCGGGGTGGGAGACCCAGTACTTC
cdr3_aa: CASSQDSGWETQYF

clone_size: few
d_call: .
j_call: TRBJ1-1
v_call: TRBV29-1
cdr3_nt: TGCAGCGTTGAAGGGATAGAGATCACTGAAGCTTTCTTT
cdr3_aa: CSVEGIEITEAFF

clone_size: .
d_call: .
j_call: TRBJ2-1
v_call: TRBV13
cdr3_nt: TGTGCCAGCAGCTTAAGGCGGATCTACAATGAGCAGTTCTTC
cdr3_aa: CASSLRRIYNEQFF

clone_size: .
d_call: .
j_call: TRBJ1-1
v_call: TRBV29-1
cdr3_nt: TGCAGCGTTCACCAGGGGTGGGACACTGAAGCTTTCTTT
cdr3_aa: CSVHQGWDTEAFF

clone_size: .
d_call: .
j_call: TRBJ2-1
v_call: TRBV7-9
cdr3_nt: TGTGCCAGCAGCTTAGTACAGGGAGGCAATGAGCAGTTCTTC
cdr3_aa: CASSLVQGGNEQFF

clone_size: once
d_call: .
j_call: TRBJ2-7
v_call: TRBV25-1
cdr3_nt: TGTGCCAGCACCACTCCGGTGGGCCCATACTCCTACGAGCAGTACTTC
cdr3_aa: CASTTPVGPYSYEQYF